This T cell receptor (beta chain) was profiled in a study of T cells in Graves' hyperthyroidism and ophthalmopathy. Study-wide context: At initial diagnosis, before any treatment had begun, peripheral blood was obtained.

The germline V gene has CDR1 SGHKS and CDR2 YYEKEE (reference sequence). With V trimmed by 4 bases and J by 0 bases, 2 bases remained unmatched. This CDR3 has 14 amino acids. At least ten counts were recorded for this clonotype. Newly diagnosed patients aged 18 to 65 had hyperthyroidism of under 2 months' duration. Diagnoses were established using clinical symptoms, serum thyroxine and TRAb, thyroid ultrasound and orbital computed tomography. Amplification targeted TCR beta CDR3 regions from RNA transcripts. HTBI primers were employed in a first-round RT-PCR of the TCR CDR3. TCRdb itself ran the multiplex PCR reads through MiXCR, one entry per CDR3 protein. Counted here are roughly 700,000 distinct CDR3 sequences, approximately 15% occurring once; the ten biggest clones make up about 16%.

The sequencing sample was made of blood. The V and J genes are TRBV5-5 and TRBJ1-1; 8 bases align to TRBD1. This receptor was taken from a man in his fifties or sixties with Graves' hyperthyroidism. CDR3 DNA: TGTGCCAGCAGCCCGGACAGGGTGAACACTGAAGCTTTCTTT. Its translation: CASSPDRVNTEAFF.